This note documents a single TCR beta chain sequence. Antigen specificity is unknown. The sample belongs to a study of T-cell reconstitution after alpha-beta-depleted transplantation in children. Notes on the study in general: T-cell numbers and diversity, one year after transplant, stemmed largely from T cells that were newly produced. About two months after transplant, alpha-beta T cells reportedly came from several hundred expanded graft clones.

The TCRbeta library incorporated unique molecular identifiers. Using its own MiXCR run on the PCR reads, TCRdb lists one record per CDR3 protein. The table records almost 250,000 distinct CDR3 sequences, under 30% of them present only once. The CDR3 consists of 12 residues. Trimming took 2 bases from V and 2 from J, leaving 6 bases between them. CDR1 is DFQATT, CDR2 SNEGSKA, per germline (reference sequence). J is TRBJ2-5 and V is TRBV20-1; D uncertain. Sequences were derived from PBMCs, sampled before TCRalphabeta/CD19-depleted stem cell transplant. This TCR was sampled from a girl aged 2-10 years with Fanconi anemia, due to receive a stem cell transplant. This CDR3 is CSARYWQETQYF. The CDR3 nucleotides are TGCAGTGCTAGATACTGGCAAGAGACCCAGTACTTC.